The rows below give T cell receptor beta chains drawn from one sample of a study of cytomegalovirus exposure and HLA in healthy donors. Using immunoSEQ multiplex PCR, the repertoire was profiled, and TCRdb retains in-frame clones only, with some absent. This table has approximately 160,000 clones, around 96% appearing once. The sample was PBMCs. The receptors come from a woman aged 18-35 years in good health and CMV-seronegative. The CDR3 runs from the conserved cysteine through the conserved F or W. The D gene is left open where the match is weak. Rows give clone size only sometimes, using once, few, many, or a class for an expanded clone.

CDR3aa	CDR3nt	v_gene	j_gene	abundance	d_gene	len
CASSGGSSSPLHF	TGTGCCAGCAGTGGAGGGTCCTCCTCACCCCTCCACTTT	TRBV25-1	TRBJ1-6	.	.	13
CATSRDGTGSTDTQYF	TGTGCCACCAGCAGAGATGGGACAGGGAGCACAGATACGCAGTATTTT	TRBV15	TRBJ2-3	.	TRBD1	16
CASSWTRGTDTQYF	TGTGCCAGCAGCTGGACTAGGGGAACAGATACGCAGTATTTT	TRBV7-2	TRBJ2-3	.	TRBD2	14
CSAYQTYNEQFF	TGCAGCGCGTACCAGACTTACAATGAGCAGTTCTTC	TRBV29-1	TRBJ2-1	.	.	12
CSVAGVNTEAFF	TGCAGCGTTGCAGGGGTGAACACTGAAGCTTTCTTT	TRBV29-1	TRBJ1-1	.	.	12
CASSPGGQGAGDTQYF	TGTGCCAGCTCACCAGGAGGGCAGGGGGCCGGCGATACGCAGTATTTT	TRBV18	TRBJ2-3	.	TRBD1	16
CASSFGDRVWSEQYF	TGTGCCAGCAGTTTCGGGGACAGGGTTTGGTCCGAGCAGTACTTC	TRBV5-8	TRBJ2-7	.	TRBD1	15
CASSTLFWTANQPQHF	TGTGCCAGTAGTACTCTTTTCTGGACAGCTAATCAGCCCCAGCATTTT	TRBV19	TRBJ1-5	.	.	16
CASSSQRGRGETQYF	TGTGCCAGCAGCTCCCAGCGGGGGCGAGGGGAGACCCAGTACTTC	TRBV11-2	TRBJ2-5	.	TRBD2	15
CASSYGQSLAKNIQYF	TGCGCCAGCAGCTACGGACAGAGCCTAGCCAAAAACATTCAGTACTTC	TRBV5-1	TRBJ2-4	.	.	16
CASSDVYEQYF	TGTGCCAGCAGTGACGTCTACGAGCAGTACTTC	TRBV2	TRBJ2-7	.	.	11
CASSLMDSLMNTEAFF	TGTGCCAGCAGCTTGATGGACAGCCTCATGAACACTGAAGCTTTCTTT	TRBV5-4	TRBJ1-1	.	.	16
CASSLDGTGNQPQHF	TGCGCCAGCAGCTTGGATGGGACAGGGAATCAGCCCCAGCATTTT	TRBV5-1	TRBJ1-5	.	TRBD1	15
CASSLSPGVGESTLVRAFF	TGTGCCAGCAGCTTGTCCCCAGGGGTTGGGGAGTCCACACTGGTACGGGCTTTCTTT	TRBV7-9	TRBJ1-1	.	.	19
CASRQTSTDYGYTF	TGCGCCAGCAGGCAAACCTCGACAGACTATGGCTACACCTTC	TRBV5-1	TRBJ1-2	few	.	14
CARVLQGEVSYNEQFF	TGTGCCAGGGTTCTTCAAGGGGAGGTGTCCTACAATGAGCAGTTCTTC	TRBV27	TRBJ2-1	.	.	16
CASSPKGGHFNSPLHF	TGTGCCAGCAGCCCCAAAGGGGGACACTTTAATTCACCCCTCCACTTT	TRBV5-6	TRBJ1-6	.	.	16
CASSPPGGHYNEQFF	TGTGCCAGCAGCCCACCGGGGGGGCACTACAATGAGCAGTTCTTC	TRBV5-4	TRBJ2-1	once	TRBD2	15
CASSLDLAGGNTQYF	TGTGCCAGCAGCTTGGATTTAGCGGGTGGGAATACGCAGTATTTT	TRBV5-6	TRBJ2-3	.	TRBD2	15
CASSHPWDRGQVDTQYF	TGCGCCAGCAGCCACCCATGGGACAGGGGGCAGGTAGATACGCAGTATTTT	TRBV4-1	TRBJ2-3	.	TRBD1	17
CASSQKTGTGNTIYF	TGCGCCAGCAGCCAGAAAACAGGGACTGGAAACACCATATATTTT	TRBV4-1	TRBJ1-3	.	.	15
CASSPLGGVGEKLFF	TGTGCCAGCAGCCCTCTAGGGGGGGTGGGGGAAAAACTGTTTTTT	TRBV7-8	TRBJ1-4	.	.	15
CSVGTGLGAFF	TGCAGCGTTGGGACAGGGTTAGGAGCTTTCTTT	TRBV29-1	TRBJ1-1	.	TRBD1	11
CAYGRSSTDTQYF	TGTGCCTACGGGAGATCTAGCACAGATACGCAGTATTTT	TRBV30	TRBJ2-3	once	.	13
CASSLVDRESGREQYF	TGTGCCAGCAGTTTAGTAGACAGGGAGTCTGGTCGCGAGCAGTACTTC	TRBV27	TRBJ2-7	.	TRBD1	16
CASSKSGDPTDTQYF	TGTGCCAGCTCAAAGTCAGGGGACCCCACAGATACGCAGTATTTT	TRBV18	TRBJ2-3	.	.	15
CASRPRQGARTDTQYF	TGTGCCAGCAGACCACGACAGGGGGCTCGCACAGATACGCAGTATTTT	TRBV5-6	TRBJ2-3	.	TRBD1	16
CASSPGQGAVYEQYF	TGCGCCAGCAGCCCCGGACAGGGGGCGGTTTACGAGCAGTACTTC	TRBV4-1	TRBJ2-7	.	TRBD1	15
CASSMAADGVQFF	TGTGCCAGCAGCATGGCAGCGGATGGGGTGCAGTTCTTC	TRBV7-3	TRBJ2-1	.	.	13
CASGQQHTEAFF	TGTGCCTCGGGACAGCAACACACTGAAGCTTTCTTT	TRBV30	TRBJ1-1	.	TRBD1	12
CASSAPRQVAGLETQYF	TGTGCCAGTAGTGCCCCCCGTCAAGTAGCGGGGTTGGAGACCCAGTACTTC	TRBV19	TRBJ2-5	.	TRBD2	17
CASSGGLAGYQETQYF	TGTGCCAGCAGCGGGGGACTAGCGGGGTACCAAGAGACCCAGTACTTC	TRBV9	TRBJ2-5	.	TRBD2	16
CATQRLANTGELFF	TGTGCCACCCAGCGACTAGCGAACACCGGGGAGCTGTTTTTT	TRBV6-5	TRBJ2-2	.	.	14
CASSPLRRQGKWDYGYTF	TGTGCCAGCTCACCATTGAGACGACAGGGAAAATGGGACTATGGCTACACCTTC	TRBV18	TRBJ1-2	.	TRBD1	18
CASSKWGTGGETQYF	TGTGCCAGCAGCAAATGGGGGACAGGGGGAGAGACCCAGTACTTC	TRBV21-1	TRBJ2-5	.	.	15
CASSLTTYRGGYTF	TGTGCCAGCAGCCTCACTACATACAGGGGCGGCTACACCTTC	TRBV5-5	TRBJ1-2	.	TRBD1	14
CASSDRDSPTGANVLTF	TGTGCCAGCAGTGATAGGGACAGTCCCACTGGGGCCAACGTCCTGACTTTC	TRBV2	TRBJ2-6	.	TRBD1	17
CASSLAGGLNEQFF	TGTGCCAGCAGCTTAGCGGGGGGGCTCAATGAGCAGTTCTTC	TRBV7-6	TRBJ2-1	.	.	14
CASSRDRGTGNTIYF	TGCGCCAGCAGCCGGGACAGGGGGACTGGAAACACCATATATTTT	TRBV4-1	TRBJ1-3	.	TRBD1	15
CASSFRGGRETQYF	TGTGCCAGCAGCTTCCGGGGGGGCCGGGAGACCCAGTACTTC	TRBV7-2	TRBJ2-5	.	TRBD2	14
CASSSSSGNTIYF	TGTGCCAGCAGCTCGAGCTCTGGAAACACCATATATTTT	TRBV11-3	TRBJ1-3	.	.	13
CAWSVGANTEAFF	TGTGCCTGGAGTGTTGGGGCGAACACTGAAGCTTTCTTT	TRBV30	TRBJ1-1	.	.	13
CAIRTGVNTEAFF	TGTGCCATCCGGACAGGGGTGAACACTGAAGCTTTCTTT	TRBV10-3	TRBJ1-1	.	TRBD1	13
CASSPDGVTPLEETQYF	TGCGCCAGCAGCCCGGACGGGGTGACCCCTCTGGAAGAGACCCAGTACTTC	TRBV5-1	TRBJ2-5	.	.	17
CASSLSTGSTDTQYF	TGTGCCAGCAGCTTATCGACAGGGAGCACAGATACGCAGTATTTT	TRBV7-2	TRBJ2-3	.	TRBD1	15
CASSKRGTAEQYF	TGTGCCAGCAGCAAGAGAGGGACTGCCGAGCAGTACTTC	TRBV7-9	TRBJ2-7	.	.	13
CATSRDQRGRTEAFF	TGTGCCACCAGCAGAGATCAGCGGGGAAGGACTGAAGCTTTCTTT	TRBV15	TRBJ1-1	once	.	15
CASSAPRRGINYGYTF	TGTGCCAGCAGCGCGCCCCGGAGGGGAATTAACTATGGCTACACCTTC	TRBV9	TRBJ1-2	.	.	16
CASSFRGGDFYYGYTF	TGTGCCAGCAGCTTTCGAGGGGGGGACTTTTACTATGGCTACACCTTC	TRBV7-2	TRBJ1-2	.	.	16
CASSPLQGLNEAFF	TGTGCCAGCTCACCGTTGCAGGGGCTAAATGAAGCTTTCTTT	TRBV18	TRBJ1-1	.	.	14
CASSQDLAGGNTGELFF	TGTGCCAGCAGCCAAGACCTAGCGGGGGGCAATACCGGGGAGCTGTTTTTT	TRBV4-2	TRBJ2-2	.	TRBD2	17
CASRNRQTYEQYF	TGTGCCAGCCGGAACAGACAAACCTACGAGCAGTACTTC	TRBV6-1	TRBJ2-7	.	.	13
CASSLGTGTVTYEQYF	TGTGCCAGCAGCTTAGGTACCGGGACAGTAACCTACGAGCAGTACTTC	TRBV11-2	TRBJ2-7	.	TRBD1	16
CASSRQSYNEQFF	TGTGCCAGCAGCCGACAATCCTACAATGAGCAGTTCTTC	TRBV7-3	TRBJ2-1	.	.	13
CASSQPKRDTRTFNYGYTF	TGCGCCAGCAGTCAACCGAAACGGGACACTAGGACCTTTAACTATGGCTACACCTTC	TRBV23-1	TRBJ1-2	.	.	19
CASSETGANTEAFF	TGTGCCAGCAGCGAGACAGGGGCGAACACTGAAGCTTTCTTT	TRBV7-9	TRBJ1-1	.	TRBD1	14
CASSLDRGLDTGELFF	TGTGCCAGCAGCCTTGACAGGGGGTTGGACACCGGGGAGCTGTTTTTT	TRBV6-6	TRBJ2-2	.	TRBD1	16
CASSPATGAQPQHF	TGTGCCAGCAGCCCGGCGACAGGGGCTCAGCCCCAGCATTTT	TRBV6-5	TRBJ1-5	.	TRBD1	14
CASSGTGGSNEQFF	TGTGCCAGCAGCGGCACCGGGGGATCGAATGAGCAGTTCTTC	TRBV7-3	TRBJ2-1	once	.	14